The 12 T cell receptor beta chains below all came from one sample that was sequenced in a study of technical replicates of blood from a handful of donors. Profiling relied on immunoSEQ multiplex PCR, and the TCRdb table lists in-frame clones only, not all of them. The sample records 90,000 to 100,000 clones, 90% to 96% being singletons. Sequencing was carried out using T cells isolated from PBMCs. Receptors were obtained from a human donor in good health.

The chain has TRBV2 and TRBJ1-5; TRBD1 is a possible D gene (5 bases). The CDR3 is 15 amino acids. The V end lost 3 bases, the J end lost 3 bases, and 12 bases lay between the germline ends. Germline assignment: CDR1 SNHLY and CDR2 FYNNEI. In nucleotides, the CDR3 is TGTGCCAGCAGTGACCTGGGGGACTACAATCAGCCCCAGCATTTT. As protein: CASSDLGDYNQPQHF.

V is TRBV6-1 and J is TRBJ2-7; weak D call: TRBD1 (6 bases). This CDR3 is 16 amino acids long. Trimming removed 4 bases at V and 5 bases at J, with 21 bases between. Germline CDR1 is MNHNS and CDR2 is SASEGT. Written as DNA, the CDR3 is TGTGCCAGCAGTGTACCCAGGGGTCATCCTATAGACGAGCAGTACTTC. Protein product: CASSVPRGHPIDEQYF.

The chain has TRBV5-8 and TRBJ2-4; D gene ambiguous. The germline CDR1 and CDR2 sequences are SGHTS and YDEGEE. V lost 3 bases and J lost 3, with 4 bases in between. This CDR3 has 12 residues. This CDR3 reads CASSSIKNIQYF. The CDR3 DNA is TGTGCCAGCAGCTCAATCAAAAACATTCAGTACTTC.

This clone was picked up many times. CDR3 sequence: CASSEAGPGRTEAFF. CDR3 in DNA: TGTGCCAGCAGTGAAGCAGGACCAGGGAGGACTGAAGCTTTCTTT. The chain carries TRBV6-1 and TRBJ1-1; D is possibly TRBD1 (5 bases). Germline CDR1 reads MNHNS; CDR2 reads SASEGT. The CDR3 spans 15 residues. V gave up 0 bases and J gave up 5 bases, with 13 bases separating them.

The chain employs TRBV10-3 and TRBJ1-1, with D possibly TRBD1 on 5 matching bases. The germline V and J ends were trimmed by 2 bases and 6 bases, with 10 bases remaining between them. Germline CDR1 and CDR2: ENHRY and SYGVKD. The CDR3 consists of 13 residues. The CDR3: CAISERGVPEAFF. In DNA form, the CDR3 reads TGTGCCATCAGTGAGCGGGGGGTCCCTGAAGCTTTCTTT.

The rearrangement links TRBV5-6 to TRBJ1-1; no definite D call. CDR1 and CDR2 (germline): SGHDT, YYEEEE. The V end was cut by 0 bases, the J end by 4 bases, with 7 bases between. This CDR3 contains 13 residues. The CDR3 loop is CASSLEPGTEAFF. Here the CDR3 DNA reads TGTGCCAGCAGCTTGGAGCCAGGCACTGAAGCTTTCTTT. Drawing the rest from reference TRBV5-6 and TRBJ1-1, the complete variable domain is DAGVTQSPTHLIKTRGQQVTLRCSPKSGHDTVSWYQQALGQGPQFIFQYYEEEERQRGNFPDRFSGHQFPNYSSELNVNALLLGDSALYLCASSLEPGTEAFFGQGTRLTVV.

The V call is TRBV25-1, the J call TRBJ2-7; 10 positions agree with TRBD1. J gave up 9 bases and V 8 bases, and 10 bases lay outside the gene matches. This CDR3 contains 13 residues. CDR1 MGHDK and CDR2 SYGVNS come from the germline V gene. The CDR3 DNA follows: TGTGCCAGCCAGGGACAGGGGCCCCCCTGGCAGTACTTC. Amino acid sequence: CASQGQGPPWQYF.

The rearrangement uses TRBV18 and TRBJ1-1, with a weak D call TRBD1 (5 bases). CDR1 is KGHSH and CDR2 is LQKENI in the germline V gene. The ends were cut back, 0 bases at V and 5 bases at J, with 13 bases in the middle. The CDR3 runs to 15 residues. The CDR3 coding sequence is TGTGCCAGCTCACCACCACTGGTGGCAGGGACTGAAGCTTTCTTT. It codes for CASSPPLVAGTEAFF.

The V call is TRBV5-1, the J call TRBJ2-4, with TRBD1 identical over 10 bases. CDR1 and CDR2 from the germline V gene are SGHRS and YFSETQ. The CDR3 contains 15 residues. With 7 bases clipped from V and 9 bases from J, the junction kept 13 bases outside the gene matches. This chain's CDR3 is CASSGGQGEVGIQYF. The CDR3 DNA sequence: TGCGCCAGCTCGGGTGGACAGGGGGAGGTTGGCATTCAGTACTTC. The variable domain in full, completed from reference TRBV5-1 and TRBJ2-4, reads KAGVTQTPRYLIKTRGQQVTLSCSPISGHRSVSWYQQTPGQGLQFLFEYFSETQRNKGNFPGRFSGRQFSNSRSEMNVSTLELGDSALYLCASSGGQGEVGIQYFGAGTRLSVL.

The CDR3 reads CASSLTGAEAFF. The CDR3 DNA reads as TGTGCCAGCAGTTTAACAGGGGCTGAAGCTTTCTTT. The chain is built from TRBV27 and TRBJ1-1, with 7 bases fitting TRBD1. The germline gives CDR1 MNHEY, CDR2 SMNVEV (reference sequence). This CDR3 is 12 amino acids long. V lost 2 bases, J lost 6 bases, and 0 bases stayed unmatched.

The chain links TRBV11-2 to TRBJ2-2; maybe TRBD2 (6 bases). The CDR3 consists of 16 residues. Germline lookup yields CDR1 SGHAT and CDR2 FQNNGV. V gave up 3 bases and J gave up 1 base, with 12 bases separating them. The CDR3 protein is CASSFVGGVNTGELFF. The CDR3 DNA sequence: TGTGCCAGCAGCTTCGTCGGCGGGGTGAACACCGGGGAGCTGTTTTTT.

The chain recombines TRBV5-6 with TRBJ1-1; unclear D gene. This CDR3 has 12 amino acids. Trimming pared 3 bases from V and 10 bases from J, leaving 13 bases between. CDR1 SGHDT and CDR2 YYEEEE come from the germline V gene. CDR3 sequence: CASSSRVWRAFF. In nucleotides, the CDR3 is TGTGCCAGCAGCTCCCGGGTGTGGAGAGCTTTCTTT.